This T cell receptor beta chain appears in the sequencing data of a study of T cell responses to AZD1222 COVID-19 vaccine. Repertoires were generated with immunoSEQ multiplex PCR, while TCRdb's copy carries only in-frame clones and drops some. Of under 150,000 clones listed, 92% are singletons. V lost 4 bases and J 2 bases, leaving 11 bases between the germline ends. The CDR3 runs to 14 residues. Germline V gene lookup returns CDR1 LGHDT and CDR2 YNNKEL (reference sequence). This TCR was recovered from an adult in good health. The V and J genes are TRBV3-1 (or the pseudogene TRBV3-2) and TRBJ1-2, with unresolved D. Specimen: peripheral blood, collected on day 0 of AZD1222 vaccination. The CDR3 coding sequence is TGTGCCAGCAGCCCTGGTCTTGGCAACTATGGCTACACCTTC. As protein: CASSPGLGNYGYTF.